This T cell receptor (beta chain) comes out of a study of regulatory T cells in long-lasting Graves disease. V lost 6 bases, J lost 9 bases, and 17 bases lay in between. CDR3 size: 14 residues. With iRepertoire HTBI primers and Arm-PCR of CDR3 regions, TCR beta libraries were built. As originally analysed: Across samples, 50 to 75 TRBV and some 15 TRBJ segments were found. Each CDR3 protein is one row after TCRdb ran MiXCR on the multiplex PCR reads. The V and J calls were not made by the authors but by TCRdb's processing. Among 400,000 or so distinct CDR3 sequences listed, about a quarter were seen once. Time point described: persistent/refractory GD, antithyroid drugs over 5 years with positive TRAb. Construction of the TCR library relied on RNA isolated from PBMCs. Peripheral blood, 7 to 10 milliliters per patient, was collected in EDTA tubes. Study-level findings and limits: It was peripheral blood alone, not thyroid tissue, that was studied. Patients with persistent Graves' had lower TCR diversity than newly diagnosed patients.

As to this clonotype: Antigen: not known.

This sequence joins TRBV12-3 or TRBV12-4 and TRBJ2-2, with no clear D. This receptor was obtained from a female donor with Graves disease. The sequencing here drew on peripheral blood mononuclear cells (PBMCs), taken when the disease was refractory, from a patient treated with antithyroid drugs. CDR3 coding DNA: TGTGCCAGCAGCTACACACCCGAGGAAAGGGAGCTGTTTTTT. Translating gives CASSYTPEERELFF.